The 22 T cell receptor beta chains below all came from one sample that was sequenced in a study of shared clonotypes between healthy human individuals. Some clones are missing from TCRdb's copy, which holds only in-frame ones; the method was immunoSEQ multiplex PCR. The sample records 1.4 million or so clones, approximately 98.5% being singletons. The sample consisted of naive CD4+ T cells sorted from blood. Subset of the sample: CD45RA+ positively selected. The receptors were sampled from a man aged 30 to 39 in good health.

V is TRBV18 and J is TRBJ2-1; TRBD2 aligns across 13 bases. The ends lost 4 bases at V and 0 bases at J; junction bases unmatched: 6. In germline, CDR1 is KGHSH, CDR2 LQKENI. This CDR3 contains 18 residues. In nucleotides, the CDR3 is TGTGCCAGCTCACAGGGACTAGCGGGGTCAAGCTCCTACAATGAGCAGTTCTTC. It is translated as CASSQGLAGSSSYNEQFF.

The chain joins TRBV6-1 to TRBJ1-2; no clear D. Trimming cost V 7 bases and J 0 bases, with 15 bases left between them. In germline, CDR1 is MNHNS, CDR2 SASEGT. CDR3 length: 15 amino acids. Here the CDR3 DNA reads TGTGCCAGCAAGGAACCCCGGGCAGCTAACTATGGCTACACCTTC. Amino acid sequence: CASKEPRAANYGYTF.

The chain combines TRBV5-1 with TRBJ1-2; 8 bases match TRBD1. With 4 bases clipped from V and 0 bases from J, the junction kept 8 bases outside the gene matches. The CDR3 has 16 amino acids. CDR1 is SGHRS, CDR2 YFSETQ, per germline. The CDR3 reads CASSNWDRRSNYGYTF. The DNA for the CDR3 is TGCGCCAGCAGCAATTGGGACAGGCGCTCTAACTATGGCTACACCTTC.

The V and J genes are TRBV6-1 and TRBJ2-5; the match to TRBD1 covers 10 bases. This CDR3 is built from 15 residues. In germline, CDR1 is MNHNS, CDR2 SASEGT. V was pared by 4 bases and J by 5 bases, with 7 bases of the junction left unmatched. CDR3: CASSARQGAGETQYF. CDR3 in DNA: TGTGCCAGCAGTGCGAGACAGGGGGCTGGGGAGACCCAGTACTTC.

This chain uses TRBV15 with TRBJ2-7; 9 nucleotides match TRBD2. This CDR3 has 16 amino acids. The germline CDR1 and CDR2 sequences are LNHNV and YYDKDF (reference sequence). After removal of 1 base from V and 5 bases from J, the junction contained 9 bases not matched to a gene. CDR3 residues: CATSRGKGGRAHEQYF. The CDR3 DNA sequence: TGTGCCACCAGCAGAGGAAAAGGCGGGAGGGCCCACGAGCAGTACTTC. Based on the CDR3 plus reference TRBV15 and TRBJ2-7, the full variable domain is DAMVIQNPRYQVTQFGKPVTLSCSQTLNHNVMYWYQQKSSQAPKLLFHYYDKDFNNEADTPDNFQSRRPNTSFCFLDIRSPGLGDTAMYLCATSRGKGGRAHEQYFGPGTRLTVT.

The CDR3 DNA is TGTGCCACTGACCAGGGACCCTACAATGAGCAGTTCTTC. This codes for CATDQGPYNEQFF. The rearrangement links TRBV6-1 to TRBJ2-1; either TRBD1 or TRBD2 may fit D (5 bases each). CDR3 length: 13 residues. Germline V CDR1 and CDR2: MNHNS, SASEGT. With 10 bases removed from V and 2 bases from J, the gap between germline ends came to 12 bases.

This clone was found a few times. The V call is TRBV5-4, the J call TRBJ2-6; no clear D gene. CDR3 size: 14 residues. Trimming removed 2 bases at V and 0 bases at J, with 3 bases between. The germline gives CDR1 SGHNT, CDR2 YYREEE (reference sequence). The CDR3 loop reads CASSFFSGANVLTF. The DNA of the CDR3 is TGTGCCAGCAGCTTCTTCTCTGGGGCCAACGTCCTGACTTTC.

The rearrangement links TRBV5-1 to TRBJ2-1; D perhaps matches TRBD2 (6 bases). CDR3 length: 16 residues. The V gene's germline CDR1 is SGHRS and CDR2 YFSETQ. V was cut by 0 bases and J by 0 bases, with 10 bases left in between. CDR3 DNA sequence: TGCGCCAGCAGCTTGGTCTCGGGACTCTCCTACAATGAGCAGTTCTTC. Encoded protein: CASSLVSGLSYNEQFF.

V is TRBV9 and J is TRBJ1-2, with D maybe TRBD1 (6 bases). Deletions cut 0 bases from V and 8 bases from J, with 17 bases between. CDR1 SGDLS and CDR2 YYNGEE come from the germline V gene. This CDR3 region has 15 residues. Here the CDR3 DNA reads TGTGCCAGCAGCGTAGACGGGACACTATACAGGGGCTACACCTTC. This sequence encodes CASSVDGTLYRGYTF.

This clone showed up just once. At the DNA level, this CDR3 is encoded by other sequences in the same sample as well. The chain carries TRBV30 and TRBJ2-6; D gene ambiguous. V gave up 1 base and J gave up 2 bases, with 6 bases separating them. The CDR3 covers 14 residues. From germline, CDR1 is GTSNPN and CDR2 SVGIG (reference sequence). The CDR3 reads CAWSDGAGANVLTF. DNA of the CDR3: TGTGCCTGGAGTGATGGGGCTGGGGCCAACGTCCTGACTTTC.

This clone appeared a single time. CDR3: CASSTPDRSNEKLFF. The CDR3 region has the DNA TGTGCCAGCAGCACCCCGGACAGAAGTAATGAAAAACTGTTTTTT. This chain links TRBV2 with TRBJ1-4; perhaps TRBD1 as D (6 bases). The CDR3 spans 15 residues. Per the germline V gene, CDR1 is SNHLY and CDR2 is FYNNEI. Trimming shortened V by 6 bases and J by 4 bases, and 15 bases separated the two germline ends.

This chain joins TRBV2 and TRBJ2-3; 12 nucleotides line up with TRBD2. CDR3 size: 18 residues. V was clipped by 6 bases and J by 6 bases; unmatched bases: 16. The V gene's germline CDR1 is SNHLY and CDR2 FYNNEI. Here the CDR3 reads CASRAKWLAGGPPDTQYF. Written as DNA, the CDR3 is TGTGCCAGCAGAGCGAAGTGGCTAGCGGGAGGGCCCCCCGATACGCAGTATTTT.

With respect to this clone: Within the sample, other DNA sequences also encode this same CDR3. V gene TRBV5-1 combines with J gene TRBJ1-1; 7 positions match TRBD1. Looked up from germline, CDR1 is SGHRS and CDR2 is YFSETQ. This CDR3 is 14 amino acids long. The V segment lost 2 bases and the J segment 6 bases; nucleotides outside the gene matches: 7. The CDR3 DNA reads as TGCGCCAGCAGCTTCCAGGGGGTCGGAGCTGAAGCTTTCTTT. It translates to CASSFQGVGAEAFF.

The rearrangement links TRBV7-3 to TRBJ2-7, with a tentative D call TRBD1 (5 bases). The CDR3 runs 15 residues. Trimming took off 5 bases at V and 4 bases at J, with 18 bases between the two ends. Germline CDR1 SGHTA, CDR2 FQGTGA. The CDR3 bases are TGTGCCAGCAGCCCCCAGGGCAGGGCCGGTTACGAGCAGTACTTC. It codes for CASSPQGRAGYEQYF.

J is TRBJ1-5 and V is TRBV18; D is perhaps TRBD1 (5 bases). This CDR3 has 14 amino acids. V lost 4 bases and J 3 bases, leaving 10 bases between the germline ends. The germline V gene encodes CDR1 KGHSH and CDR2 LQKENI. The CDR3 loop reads CASSLGRFNQPQHF. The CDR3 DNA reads TGTGCCAGCTCACTGGGACGGTTCAATCAGCCCCAGCATTTT.

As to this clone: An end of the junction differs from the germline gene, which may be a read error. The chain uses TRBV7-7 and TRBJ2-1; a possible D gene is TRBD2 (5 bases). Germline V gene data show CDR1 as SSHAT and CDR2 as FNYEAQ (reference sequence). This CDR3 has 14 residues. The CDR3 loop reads CASSPQRSGGEQFF. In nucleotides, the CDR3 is TGTGCTAGCAGCCCTCAGCGGAGTGGTGGTGAGCAGTTCTTC.

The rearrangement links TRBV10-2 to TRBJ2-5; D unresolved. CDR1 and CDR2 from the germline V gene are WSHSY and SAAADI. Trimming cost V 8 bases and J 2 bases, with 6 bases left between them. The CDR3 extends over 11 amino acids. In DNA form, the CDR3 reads TGCGCCAGCCTCGGGCAAGAGACCCAGTACTTC. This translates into CASLGQETQYF.

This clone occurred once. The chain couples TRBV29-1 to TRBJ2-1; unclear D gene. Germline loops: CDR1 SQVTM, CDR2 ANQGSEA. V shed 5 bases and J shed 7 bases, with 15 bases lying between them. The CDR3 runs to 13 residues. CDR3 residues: CSVTHLGPNEQFF. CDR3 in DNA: TGCAGCGTTACACATCTAGGGCCGAATGAGCAGTTCTTC.

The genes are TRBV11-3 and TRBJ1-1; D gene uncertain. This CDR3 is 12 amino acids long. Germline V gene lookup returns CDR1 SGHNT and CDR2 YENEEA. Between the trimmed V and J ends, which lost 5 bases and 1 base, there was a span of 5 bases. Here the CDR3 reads CASSDPNTEAFF. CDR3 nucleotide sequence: TGTGCCAGCAGCGATCCGAACACTGAAGCTTTCTTT.

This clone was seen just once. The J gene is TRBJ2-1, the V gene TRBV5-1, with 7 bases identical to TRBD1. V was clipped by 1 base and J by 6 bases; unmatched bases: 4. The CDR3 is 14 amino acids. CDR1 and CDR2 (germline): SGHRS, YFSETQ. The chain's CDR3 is CASSLMTGFNEQFF. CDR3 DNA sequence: TGCGCCAGCAGCTTGATGACAGGGTTCAATGAGCAGTTCTTC.

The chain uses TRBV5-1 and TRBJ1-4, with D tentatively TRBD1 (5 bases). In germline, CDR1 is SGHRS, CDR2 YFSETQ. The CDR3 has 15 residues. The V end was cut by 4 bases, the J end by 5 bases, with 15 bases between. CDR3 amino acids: CASSKSDGGNEKLFF. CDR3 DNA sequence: TGCGCCAGCAGCAAGAGCGACGGGGGAAATGAAAAACTGTTTTTT.

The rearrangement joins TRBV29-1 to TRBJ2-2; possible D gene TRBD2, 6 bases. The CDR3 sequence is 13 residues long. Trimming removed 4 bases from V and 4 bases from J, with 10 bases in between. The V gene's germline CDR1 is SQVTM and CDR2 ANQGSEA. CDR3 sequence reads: CSVGRESTGELFF. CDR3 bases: TGCAGCGTTGGCCGGGAGAGCACCGGGGAGCTGTTTTTT.